The TCR beta chain under discussion was sequenced for a study of OX40 agonist ivuxolimab in advanced cancers. General study results and limits: Clonal expansion from baseline to week 6 occurred in both CD4+ and CD8+ T cells.

Profiled with immunoSEQ multiplex PCR; TCRdb holds only in-frame clones, not every one. The table includes just over 60,000 clones, under 95% detected once. With 5 bases clipped from V and 5 bases from J, the junction kept 13 bases outside the gene matches. CDR3 length: 16 residues. Germline V lookup: CDR1 SGHVS, CDR2 FNYEAQ. Points on this clone: Antigen: not known.

The rearrangement links TRBV7-6 to TRBJ2-5, with 8 bases lining up with TRBD1. This TCR was recovered from an adult with an advanced solid tumor such as melanoma, head and neck, liver or kidney cancer. Sequences were derived from CD4+ or CD8+ T cells sorted from blood, sampled in a trial of the OX40 agonist ivuxolimab. The DNA of the CDR3 is TGTGCCAGCAGCCCTAAGCGACAGGGGCCTGCGGAGACCCAGTACTTC. Protein product: CASSPKRQGPAETQYF.